This TCR beta chain was profiled in a study of control samples from healthy donors and cancer patients. Produced via immunoSEQ multiplex PCR; TCRdb's table is partial and in-frame only. The sample shows about 180,000 clones, around 87% of them seen only once. Per the germline V gene, CDR1 is SGHVS and CDR2 is FQNEAQ. V was pared by 1 base and J by 2 bases, with 5 bases between. The CDR3 covers 13 residues. This clone was seen a single time. This clonotype was sampled from a woman aged 50 to 60 in good health. Source material: blood. The chain combines TRBV7-8 with TRBJ2-5; D uncertain. CDR3 in amino acids: CASSLEIQETQYF. The CDR3 DNA is TGTGCCAGCAGCTTAGAGATTCAAGAGACCCAGTACTTC.